This TCR beta chain was found in a study of regulatory T cells in long-lasting Graves disease. Combining iRepertoire HTBI primers with Arm-PCR of CDR3 regions, the authors built TCR beta libraries. TCRdb re-called the multiplex PCR reads with MiXCR, one entry per CDR3 protein. Found here are approximately 470,000 distinct CDR3 sequences, 15% to 20% of them singletons; the top ten hold 9% to 15%. This sample's time point: newly diagnosed GD, antithyroid drugs for less than 3 months. RNA isolated from PBMCs was used to make the TCR library. Ten or more counts support this clonotype. These sequences were also reported in another study, on T cells in Graves' hyperthyroidism and ophthalmopathy. In that study: Any patient presenting with uncontrolled infection, other autoimmune disease, pregnancy or lactation was left out.

This specimen consisted of peripheral blood mononuclear cells (PBMCs), obtained at new diagnosis, from a patient treated with antithyroid drugs. The origin of this receptor is a man aged 40-55 years with Graves disease.

CDR3 DNA sequence: TGTGCCAGCAGCCAAGGACCGAACAATGAGCAGTTCTTC. Protein product: CASSQGPNNEQFF. This chain links TRBV7-2 with TRBJ2-1, with D hard to call. Germline CDR1 and CDR2: SGHTA and FQGNSA. Trimming cost V 5 bases and J 5 bases, with 10 bases left between them. The CDR3 is 13 residues long.